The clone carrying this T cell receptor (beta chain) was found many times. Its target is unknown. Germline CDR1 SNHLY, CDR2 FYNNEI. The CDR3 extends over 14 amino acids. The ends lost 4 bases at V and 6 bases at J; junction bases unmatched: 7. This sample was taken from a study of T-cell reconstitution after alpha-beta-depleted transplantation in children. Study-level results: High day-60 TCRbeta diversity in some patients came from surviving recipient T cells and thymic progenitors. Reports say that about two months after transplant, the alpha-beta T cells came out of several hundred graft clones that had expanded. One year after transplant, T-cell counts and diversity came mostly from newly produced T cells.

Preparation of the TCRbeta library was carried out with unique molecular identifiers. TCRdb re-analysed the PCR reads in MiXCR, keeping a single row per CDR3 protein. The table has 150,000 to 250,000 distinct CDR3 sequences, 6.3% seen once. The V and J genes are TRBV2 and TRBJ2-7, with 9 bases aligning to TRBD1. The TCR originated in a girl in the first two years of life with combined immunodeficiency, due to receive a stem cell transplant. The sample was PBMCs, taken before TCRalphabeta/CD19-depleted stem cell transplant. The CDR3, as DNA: TGTGCCAGCAGTGGACCGGGACAGGGCTTCGAGCAGTACTTC. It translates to CASSGPGQGFEQYF.